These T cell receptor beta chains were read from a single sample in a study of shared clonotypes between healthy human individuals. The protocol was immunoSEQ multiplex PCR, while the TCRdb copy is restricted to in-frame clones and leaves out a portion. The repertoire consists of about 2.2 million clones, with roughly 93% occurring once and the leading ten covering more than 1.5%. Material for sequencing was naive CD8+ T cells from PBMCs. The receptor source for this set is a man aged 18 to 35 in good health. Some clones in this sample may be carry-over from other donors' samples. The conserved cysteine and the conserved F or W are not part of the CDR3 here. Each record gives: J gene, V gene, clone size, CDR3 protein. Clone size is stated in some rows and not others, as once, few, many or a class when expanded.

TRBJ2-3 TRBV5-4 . ASSTGTSLTDTQY
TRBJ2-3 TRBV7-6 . ASSLKIAGEDADTQY
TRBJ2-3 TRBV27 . ASSTSPTDTQY
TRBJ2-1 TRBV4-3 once ASSLDISSYNEQF
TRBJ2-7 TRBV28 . AIKGRGSYEQY
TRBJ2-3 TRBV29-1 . SAFVSTQY
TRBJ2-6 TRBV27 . ASSFMTDSGANVLT
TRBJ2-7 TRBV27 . ASSSAGNEQY
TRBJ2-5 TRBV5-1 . ASSLESGGSGLVWETQY
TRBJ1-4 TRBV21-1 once ASSFGDRGSTNEKLF
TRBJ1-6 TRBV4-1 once ASSQVGTVYNSPLH
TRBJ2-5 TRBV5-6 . ASSLTGAGGTQY
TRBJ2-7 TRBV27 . ASSSRLAGEGEQY
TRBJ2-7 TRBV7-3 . ASSLTGGGYEQY
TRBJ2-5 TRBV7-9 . ASSSGTRETQY
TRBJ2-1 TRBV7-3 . ASSLGAGSYNEQF
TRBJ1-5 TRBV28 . ATMWRVDQPQH
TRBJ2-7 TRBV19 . ASRASGRAQEQY
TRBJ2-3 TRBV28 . ASREPGQGPTDTQY
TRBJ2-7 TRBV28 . ASSLLGEGQIYEQY
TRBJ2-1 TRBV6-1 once ASRDLVTNEQF
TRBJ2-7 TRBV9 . ASSPRPTGKSYEQY
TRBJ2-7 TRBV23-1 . ASPGTGAYEQY
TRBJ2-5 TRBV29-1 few SVRSGRARETQY
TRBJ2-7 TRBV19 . ASSTYLGGTYEQY
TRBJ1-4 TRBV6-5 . ASGPRQGSYEKLF
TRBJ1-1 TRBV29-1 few SADTGLGPEAF
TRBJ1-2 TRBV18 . ASSPPKGAKSYGYT
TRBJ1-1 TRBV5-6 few ASSLEEETKSAF
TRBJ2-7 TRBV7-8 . ASSQSWGLIDEQY
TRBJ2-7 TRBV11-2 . ASREGQGYEQY
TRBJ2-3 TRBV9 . ASSPGVADTQY
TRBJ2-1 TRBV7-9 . ASSSGGAEQF
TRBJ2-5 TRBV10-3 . AISGPGLAGVGQETQY